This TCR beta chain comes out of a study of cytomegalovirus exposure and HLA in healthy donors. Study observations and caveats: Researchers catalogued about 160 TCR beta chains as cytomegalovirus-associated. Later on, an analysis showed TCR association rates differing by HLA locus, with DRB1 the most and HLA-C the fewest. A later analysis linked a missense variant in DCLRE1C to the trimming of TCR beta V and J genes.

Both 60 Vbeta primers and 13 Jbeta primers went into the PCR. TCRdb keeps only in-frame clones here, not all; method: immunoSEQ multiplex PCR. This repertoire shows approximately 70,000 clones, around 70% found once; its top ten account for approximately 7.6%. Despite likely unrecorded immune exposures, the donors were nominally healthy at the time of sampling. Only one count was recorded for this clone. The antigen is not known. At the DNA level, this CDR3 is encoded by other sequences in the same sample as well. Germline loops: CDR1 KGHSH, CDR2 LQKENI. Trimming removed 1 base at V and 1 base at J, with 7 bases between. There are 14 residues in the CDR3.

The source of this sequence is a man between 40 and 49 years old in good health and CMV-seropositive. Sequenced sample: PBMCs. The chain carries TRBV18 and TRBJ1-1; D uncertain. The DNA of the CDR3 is TGTGCCAGCTCACCACGCGAGGGGAACACTGAAGCTTTCTTT. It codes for CASSPREGNTEAFF.